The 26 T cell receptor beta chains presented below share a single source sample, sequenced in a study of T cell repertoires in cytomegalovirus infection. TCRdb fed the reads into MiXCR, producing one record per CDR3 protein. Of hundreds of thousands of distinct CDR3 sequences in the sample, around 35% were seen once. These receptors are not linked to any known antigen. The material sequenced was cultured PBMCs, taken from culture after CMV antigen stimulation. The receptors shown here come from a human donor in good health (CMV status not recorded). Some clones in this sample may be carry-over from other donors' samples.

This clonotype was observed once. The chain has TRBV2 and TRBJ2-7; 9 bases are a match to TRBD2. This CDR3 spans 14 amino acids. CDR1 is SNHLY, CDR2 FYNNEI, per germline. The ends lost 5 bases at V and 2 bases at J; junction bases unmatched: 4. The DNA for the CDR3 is TGTGCCAGCAGTACAGCGGGAGGTGCCTACGAGCAGTACTTC. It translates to CASSTAGGAYEQYF.

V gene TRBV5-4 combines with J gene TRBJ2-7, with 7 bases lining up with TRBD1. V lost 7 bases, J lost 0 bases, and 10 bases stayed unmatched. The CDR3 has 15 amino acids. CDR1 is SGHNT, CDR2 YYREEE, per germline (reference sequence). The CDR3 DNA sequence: TGTGCCAGCGGATCCCGGGACAGACACTCCTACGAGCAGTACTTC. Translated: CASGSRDRHSYEQYF.

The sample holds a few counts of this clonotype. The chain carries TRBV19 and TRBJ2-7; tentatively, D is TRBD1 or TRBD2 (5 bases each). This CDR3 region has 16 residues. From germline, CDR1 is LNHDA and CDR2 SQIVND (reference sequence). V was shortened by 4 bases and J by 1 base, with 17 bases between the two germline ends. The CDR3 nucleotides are TGTGCCAGTAGTAACCTACCCCGGGACGGATCCTACGAGCAGTACTTC. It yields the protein CASSNLPRDGSYEQYF.

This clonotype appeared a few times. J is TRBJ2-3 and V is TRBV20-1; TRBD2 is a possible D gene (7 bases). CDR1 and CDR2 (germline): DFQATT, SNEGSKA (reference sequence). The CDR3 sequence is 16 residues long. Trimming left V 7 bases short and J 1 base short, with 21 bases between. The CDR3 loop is CSEGVGGGVGTDTQYF. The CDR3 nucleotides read TGCAGTGAGGGAGTGGGAGGGGGGGTTGGCACAGATACGCAGTATTTT.

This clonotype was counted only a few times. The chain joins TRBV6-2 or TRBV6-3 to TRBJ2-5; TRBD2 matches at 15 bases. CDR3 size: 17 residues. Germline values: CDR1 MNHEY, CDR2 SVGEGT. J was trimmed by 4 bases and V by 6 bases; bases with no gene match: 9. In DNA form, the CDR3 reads TGTGCCAGCAGCACCGGGACTAGCGGGGGGCTCGGAGAGACCCAGTACTTC. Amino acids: CASSTGTSGGLGETQYF.

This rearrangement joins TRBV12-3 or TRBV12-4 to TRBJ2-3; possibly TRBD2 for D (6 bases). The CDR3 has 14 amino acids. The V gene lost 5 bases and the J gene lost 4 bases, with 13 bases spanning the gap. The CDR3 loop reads CASSTRDSSDTQYF. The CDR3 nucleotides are TGTGCCAGCAGTACTCGGGACTCTTCAGATACGCAGTATTTT.

CDR3 DNA sequence: TGTGCCAGCAGCTTAGGATATTCTAGCGCCCACAATGAGCAGTTCTTC. Its protein product is CASSLGYSSAHNEQFF. The J gene is TRBJ2-1, the V gene TRBV7-9, with D possibly being TRBD2 (6 bases). CDR1 and CDR2 (germline): SEHNR, FQNEAQ (reference sequence). V lost 1 base and J 5 bases, leaving 15 bases between the germline ends. This CDR3 has 16 residues.

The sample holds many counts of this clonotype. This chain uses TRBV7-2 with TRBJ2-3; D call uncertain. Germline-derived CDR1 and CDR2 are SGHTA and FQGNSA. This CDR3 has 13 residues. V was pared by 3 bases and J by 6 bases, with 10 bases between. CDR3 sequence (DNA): TGTGCCAGCAGCTTTGGGGTGGTTGATACGCAGTATTTT. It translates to CASSFGVVDTQYF.

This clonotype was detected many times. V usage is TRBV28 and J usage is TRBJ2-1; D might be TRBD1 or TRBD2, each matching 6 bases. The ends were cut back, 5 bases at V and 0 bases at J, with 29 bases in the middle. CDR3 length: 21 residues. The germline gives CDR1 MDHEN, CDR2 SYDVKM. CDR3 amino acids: CASSQPRGGWGAEFSYNEQFF. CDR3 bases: TGTGCCAGCAGTCAACCCCGGGGAGGTTGGGGGGCAGAGTTCTCCTACAATGAGCAGTTCTTC.

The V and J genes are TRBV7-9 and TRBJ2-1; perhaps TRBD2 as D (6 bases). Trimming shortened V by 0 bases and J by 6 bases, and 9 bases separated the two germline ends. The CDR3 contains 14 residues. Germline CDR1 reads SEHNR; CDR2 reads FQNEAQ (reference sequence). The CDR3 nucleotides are TGTGCCAGCAGCTTAGCCGCGACTAGCAATGAGCAGTTCTTC. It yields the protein CASSLAATSNEQFF.

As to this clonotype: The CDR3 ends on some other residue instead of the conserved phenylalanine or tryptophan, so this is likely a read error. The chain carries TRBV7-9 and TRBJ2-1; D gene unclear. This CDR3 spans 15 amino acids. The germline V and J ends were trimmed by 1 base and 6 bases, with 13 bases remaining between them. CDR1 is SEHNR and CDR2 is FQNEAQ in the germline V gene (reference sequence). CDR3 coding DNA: TGTGCCAGCAGCTTAGGCGTGAACCTAGGCAATGAGCAGTTCTAC. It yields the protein CASSLGVNLGNEQFY.

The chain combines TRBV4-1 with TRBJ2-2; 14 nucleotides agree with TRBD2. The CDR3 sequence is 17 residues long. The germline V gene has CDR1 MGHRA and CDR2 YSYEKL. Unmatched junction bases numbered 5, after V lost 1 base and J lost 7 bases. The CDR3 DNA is TGCGCCAGCAGCCAAGGGCCGGGACTAGCGGGGGTCGGGGAGCTGTTTTTT. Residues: CASSQGPGLAGVGELFF.

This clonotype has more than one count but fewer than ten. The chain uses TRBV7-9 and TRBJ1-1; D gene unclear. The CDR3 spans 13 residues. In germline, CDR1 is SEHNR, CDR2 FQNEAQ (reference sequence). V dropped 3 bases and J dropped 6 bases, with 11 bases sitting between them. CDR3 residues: CASSFSELSEAFF. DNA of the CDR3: TGTGCCAGCAGCTTTTCAGAACTTTCTGAAGCTTTCTTT.

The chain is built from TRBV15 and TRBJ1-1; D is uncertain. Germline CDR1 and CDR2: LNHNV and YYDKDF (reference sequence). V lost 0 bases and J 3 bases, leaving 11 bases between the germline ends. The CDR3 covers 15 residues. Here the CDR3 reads CATSRDLGRDTEAFF. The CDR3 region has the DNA TGTGCCACCAGCAGAGATCTGGGGAGGGACACTGAAGCTTTCTTT.

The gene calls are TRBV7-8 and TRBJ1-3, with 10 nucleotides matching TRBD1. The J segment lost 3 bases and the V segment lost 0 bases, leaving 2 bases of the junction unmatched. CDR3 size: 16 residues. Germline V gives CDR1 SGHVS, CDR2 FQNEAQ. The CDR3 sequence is CASSLAGTGVGNTIYF. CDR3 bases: TGTGCCAGCAGCTTAGCGGGGACAGGGGTTGGAAACACCATATATTTT.

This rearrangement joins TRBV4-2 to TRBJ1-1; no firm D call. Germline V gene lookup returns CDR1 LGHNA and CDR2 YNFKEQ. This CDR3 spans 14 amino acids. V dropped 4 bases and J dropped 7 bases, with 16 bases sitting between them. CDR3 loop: CASSLLEGLGEAFF. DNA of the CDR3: TGTGCCAGCAGCCTACTCGAGGGTTTGGGTGAAGCTTTCTTT.

The CDR3 DNA reads as TGTGCCAGCAGCTCTTCCCAGTACTCTGGAAACACCATATATTTT. Its translation is CASSSSQYSGNTIYF. The chain is built from TRBV7-9 and TRBJ1-3; unclear D gene. Per germline, CDR1 SEHNR and CDR2 FQNEAQ (reference sequence). This CDR3 contains 15 residues. The V and J ends lost 4 bases and 0 bases respectively, with 10 bases between them.

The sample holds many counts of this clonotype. The CDR3 bases are TGTGCCAGCAGCCCCGAACCCTTCACAGATACGCAGTATTTT. Translation gives CASSPEPFTDTQYF. The chain combines TRBV7-2 with TRBJ2-3; D unclear. CDR1 and CDR2 from the germline V gene are SGHTA and FQGNSA. This CDR3 is built from 14 residues. V lost 5 bases, J lost 2 bases, and 11 bases lay in between. The full variable domain, its missing parts supplied by reference TRBV7-2 and TRBJ2-3, is GAGVSQSPSNKVTEKGKDVELRCDPISGHTALYWYRQSLGQGLEFLIYFQGNSAPDKSGLPSDRFSAERTGGSVSTLTIQRTQQEDSAVYLCASSPEPFTDTQYFGPGTRLTVL.

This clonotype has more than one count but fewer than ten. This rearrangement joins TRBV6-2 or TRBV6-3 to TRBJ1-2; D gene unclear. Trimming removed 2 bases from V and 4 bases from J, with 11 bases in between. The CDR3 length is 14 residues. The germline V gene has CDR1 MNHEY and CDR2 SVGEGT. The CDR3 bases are TGTGCCAGCAGTTACGCGGGGTCACCCTATGGCTACACCTTC. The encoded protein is CASSYAGSPYGYTF.

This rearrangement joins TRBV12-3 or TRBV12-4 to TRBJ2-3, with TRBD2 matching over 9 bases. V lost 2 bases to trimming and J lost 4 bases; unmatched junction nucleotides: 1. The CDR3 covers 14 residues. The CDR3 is CASSLTSGPDTQYF. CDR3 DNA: TGTGCCAGCAGTTTAACTAGCGGGCCAGATACGCAGTATTTT.

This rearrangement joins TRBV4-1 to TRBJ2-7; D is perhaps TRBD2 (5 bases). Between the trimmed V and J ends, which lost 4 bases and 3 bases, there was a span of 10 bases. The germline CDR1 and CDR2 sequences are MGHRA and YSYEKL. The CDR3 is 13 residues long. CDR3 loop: CASSLKRGYEQYF. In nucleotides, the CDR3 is TGCGCCAGCAGCCTTAAACGGGGCTACGAGCAGTACTTC.

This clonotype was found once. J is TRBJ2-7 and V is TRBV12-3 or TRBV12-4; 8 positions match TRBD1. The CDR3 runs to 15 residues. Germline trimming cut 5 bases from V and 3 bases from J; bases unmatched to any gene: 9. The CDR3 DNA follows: TGTGCCAGCAGTCTCGGCCGGGACAGGAGCTACGAGCAGTACTTC. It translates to CASSLGRDRSYEQYF.

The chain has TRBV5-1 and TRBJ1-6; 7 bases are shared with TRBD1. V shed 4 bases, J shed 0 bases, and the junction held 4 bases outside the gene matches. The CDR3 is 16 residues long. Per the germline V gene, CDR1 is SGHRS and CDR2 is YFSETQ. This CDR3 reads CASSTGQYSYNSPLHF. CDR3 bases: TGCGCCAGCAGCACGGGACAGTACTCCTATAATTCACCCCTCCACTTT.

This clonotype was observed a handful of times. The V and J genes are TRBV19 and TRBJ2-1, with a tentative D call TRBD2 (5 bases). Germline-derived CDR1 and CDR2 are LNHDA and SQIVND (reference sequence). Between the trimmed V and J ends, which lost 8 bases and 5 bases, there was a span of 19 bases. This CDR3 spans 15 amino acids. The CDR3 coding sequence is TGTGCCAGTGCGAGCCCTAGCAATGGGAACAATGAGCAGTTCTTC. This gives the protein CASASPSNGNNEQFF.

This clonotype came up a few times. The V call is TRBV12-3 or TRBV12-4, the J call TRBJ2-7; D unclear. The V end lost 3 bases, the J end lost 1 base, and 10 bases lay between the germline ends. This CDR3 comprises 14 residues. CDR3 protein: CASSFYPASYEQYF. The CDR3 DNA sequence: TGTGCCAGCAGTTTTTATCCCGCTTCCTACGAGCAGTACTTC.

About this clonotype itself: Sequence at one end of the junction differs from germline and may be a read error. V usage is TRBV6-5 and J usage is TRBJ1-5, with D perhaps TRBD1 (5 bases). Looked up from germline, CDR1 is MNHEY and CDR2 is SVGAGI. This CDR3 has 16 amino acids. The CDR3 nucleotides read TGTGCCAGCAGTTCTTTAAGGGGCGGTAGCAATCAGCCCCAGCAATTT. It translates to CASSSLRGGSNQPQQF.